Below, 8 T cell receptor beta chains from the same sample are listed, as sequenced in a study of blood T cells in healthy people across ages. A J-beta primer mix and a sample-barcoded 5' primer were used in a second PCR of about 6 to 12 cycles. TCRdb reprocessed the 5' RACE reads via MiXCR and lists one record per CDR3 protein. Of 380,000 or so distinct CDR3 sequences in the sample, 45% to 65% were seen once. The specimen sequenced was blood. These receptors were collected from a man aged 55 to 70 in good health.

The chain combines TRBV29-1 with TRBJ1-1, with D uncertain. V shed 1 base and J shed 1 base, with 10 bases lying between them. CDR1 SQVTM and CDR2 ANQGSEA come from the germline V gene. The CDR3 has 14 residues. The CDR3 sequence is CSVEGSGGNTEAFF. In nucleotides, the CDR3 is TGCAGCGTTGAAGGGTCGGGTGGGAACACTGAAGCTTTCTTT.

DNA for the CDR3: TGTGCCAGCAGCCAACCGGGACAGAACTATGGCTACACCTTC. It specifies CASSQPGQNYGYTF. This chain links TRBV6-6 with TRBJ1-2; the match to TRBD1 covers 7 bases. The CDR3 is made up of 14 amino acids. Unmatched junction bases numbered 6, after V lost 6 bases and J lost 2 bases. Germline V gives CDR1 MNHNY, CDR2 SVGAGI (reference sequence).

The V and J genes are TRBV20-1 and TRBJ1-1; D remains ambiguous. V was trimmed by 6 bases and J by 1 base, leaving 15 bases between them. This CDR3 spans 14 amino acids. Germline-derived CDR1 and CDR2 are DFQATT and SNEGSKA (reference sequence). In DNA, the CDR3 is TGCAGTGCAGGAGAGAGCGGAAGGAACACTGAAGCTTTCTTT. Translated, it gives CSAGESGRNTEAFF.

Many counts were recorded for this clonotype. The chain joins TRBV20-1 to TRBJ2-7, with TRBD2 identical over 7 bases. From germline, CDR1 is DFQATT and CDR2 SNEGSKA (reference sequence). CDR3 size: 12 residues. The trim removed 6 bases at V and 3 bases at J, leaving 5 bases unmatched. CDR3 DNA sequence: TGCAGTGCCGGACTAGAGTTCTACGAGCAGTACTTC. Translation: CSAGLEFYEQYF.

This clonotype was seen only a few times. This chain joins TRBV9 and TRBJ2-7, with 9 bases lining up with TRBD2. The last part of the DNA fits TRBJ2-5 better; the J call may be wrong. This CDR3 spans 18 amino acids. CDR1 and CDR2 from the germline V gene are SGDLS and YYNGEE. The CDR3 DNA reads as TGTGCCAGCAGCGTAGGGGCTAGCGGGGCGACATCGCGAGAGACCCAGTACTTC. Translating gives CASSVGASGATSRETQYF.

The chain links TRBV12-3 or TRBV12-4 to TRBJ1-1; D is perhaps TRBD1 (5 bases). Trimming pared 6 bases from V and 5 bases from J, leaving 16 bases between. The CDR3 consists of 14 residues. CDR3: CASRLPGSLTEAFF. The CDR3 bases are TGTGCCAGCAGACTTCCAGGGTCCTTAACTGAAGCTTTCTTT.

The chain is built from TRBV5-6 and TRBJ2-1; no firm D call. Germline CDR1 is SGHDT and CDR2 is YYEEEE. Between the trimmed V and J ends, which lost 1 base and 3 bases, there was a span of 14 bases. The CDR3 sequence is 16 residues long. In DNA, the CDR3 is TGTGCCAGCAGCTTGCAACGGGCCAGTTACTACAATGAGCAGTTCTTC. As protein: CASSLQRASYYNEQFF.

This chain joins TRBV6-2 or TRBV6-3 and TRBJ2-5; possibly TRBD1 for D (5 bases). The CDR3 runs to 13 residues. From germline, CDR1 is MNHEY and CDR2 SVGEGT. V was shortened by 7 bases and J by 11 bases, with 20 bases between the two germline ends. This CDR3 is CASTEDGHNEQYF. CDR3 coding DNA: TGTGCCAGCACCGAGGACGGACACAATGAGCAGTACTTC.